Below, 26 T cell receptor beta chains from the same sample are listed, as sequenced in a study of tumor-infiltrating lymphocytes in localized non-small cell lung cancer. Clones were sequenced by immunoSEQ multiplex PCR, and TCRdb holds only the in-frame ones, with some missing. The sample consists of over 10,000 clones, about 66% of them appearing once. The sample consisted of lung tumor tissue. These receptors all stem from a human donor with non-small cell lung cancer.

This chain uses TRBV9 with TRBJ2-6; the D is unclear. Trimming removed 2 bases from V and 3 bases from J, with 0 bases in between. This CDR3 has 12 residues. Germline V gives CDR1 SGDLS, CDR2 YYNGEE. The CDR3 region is CASSVGANVLTF. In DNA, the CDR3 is TGTGCCAGCAGCGTTGGGGCCAACGTCCTGACTTTC.

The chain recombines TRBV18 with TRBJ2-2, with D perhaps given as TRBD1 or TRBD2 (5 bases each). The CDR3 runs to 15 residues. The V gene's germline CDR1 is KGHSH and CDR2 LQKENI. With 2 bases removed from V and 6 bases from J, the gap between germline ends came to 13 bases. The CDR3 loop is CASSPASRGSGELFF. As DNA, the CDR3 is TGTGCCAGCTCACCAGCTAGTCGGGGCTCCGGGGAGCTGTTTTTT.

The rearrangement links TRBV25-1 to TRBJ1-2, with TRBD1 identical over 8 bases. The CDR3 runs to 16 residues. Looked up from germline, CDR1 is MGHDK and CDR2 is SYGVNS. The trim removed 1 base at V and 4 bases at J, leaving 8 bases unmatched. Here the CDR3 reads CASSESGTGIFYGYTF. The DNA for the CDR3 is TGTGCCAGCAGTGAATCCGGGACAGGAATATTCTATGGCTACACCTTC.

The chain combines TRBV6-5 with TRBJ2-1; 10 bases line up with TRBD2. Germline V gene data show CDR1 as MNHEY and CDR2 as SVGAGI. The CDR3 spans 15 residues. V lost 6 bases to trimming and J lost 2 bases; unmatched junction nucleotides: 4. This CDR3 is CASSRLAGAYNEQFF. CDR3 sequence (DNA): TGTGCCAGCAGCCGGCTAGCGGGAGCCTACAATGAGCAGTTCTTC.

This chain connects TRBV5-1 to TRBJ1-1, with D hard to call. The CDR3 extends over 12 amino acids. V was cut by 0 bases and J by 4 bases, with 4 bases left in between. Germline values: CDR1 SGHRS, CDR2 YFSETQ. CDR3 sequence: CASSLEGTEAFF. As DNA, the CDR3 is TGCGCCAGCAGCTTGGAAGGCACTGAAGCTTTCTTT.

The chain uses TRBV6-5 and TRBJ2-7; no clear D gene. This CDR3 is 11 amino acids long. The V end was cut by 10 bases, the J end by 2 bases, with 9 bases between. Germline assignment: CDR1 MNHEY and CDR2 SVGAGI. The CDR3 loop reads CATRNPYEQYF. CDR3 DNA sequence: TGTGCCACCAGAAATCCCTACGAGCAGTACTTC.

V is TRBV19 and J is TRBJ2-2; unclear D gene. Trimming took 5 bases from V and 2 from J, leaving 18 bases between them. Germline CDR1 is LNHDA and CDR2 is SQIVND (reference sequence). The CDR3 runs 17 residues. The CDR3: CASSSGPAAPNTGELFF. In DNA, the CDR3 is TGTGCCAGTAGTTCGGGCCCCGCCGCCCCCAACACCGGGGAGCTGTTTTTT.

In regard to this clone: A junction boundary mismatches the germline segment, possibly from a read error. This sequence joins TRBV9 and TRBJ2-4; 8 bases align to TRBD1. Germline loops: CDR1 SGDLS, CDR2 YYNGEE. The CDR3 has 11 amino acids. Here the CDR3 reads CASSVPGQVSF. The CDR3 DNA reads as TGTGCCAGCAGCGTTCCGGGACAGGTTTCTTTC.

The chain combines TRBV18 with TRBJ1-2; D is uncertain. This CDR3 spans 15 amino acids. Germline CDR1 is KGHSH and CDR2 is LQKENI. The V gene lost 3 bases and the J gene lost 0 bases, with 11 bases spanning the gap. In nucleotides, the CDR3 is TGTGCCAGCTCACCGGACCGAGTGACTAACTATGGCTACACCTTC. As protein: CASSPDRVTNYGYTF.

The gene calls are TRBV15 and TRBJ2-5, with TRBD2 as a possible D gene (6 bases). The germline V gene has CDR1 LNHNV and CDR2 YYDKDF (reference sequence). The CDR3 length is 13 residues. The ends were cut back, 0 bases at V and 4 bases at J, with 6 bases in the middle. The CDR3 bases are TGTGCCACCAGCAGAGAAGCGGGAGAGACCCAGTACTTC. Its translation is CATSREAGETQYF.

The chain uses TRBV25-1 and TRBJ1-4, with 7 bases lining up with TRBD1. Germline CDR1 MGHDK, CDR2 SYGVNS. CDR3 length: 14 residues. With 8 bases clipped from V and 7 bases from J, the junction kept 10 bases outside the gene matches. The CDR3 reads CASARQGWSEKLFF. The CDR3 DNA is TGTGCCAGCGCCCGACAGGGTTGGAGTGAAAAACTGTTTTTT.

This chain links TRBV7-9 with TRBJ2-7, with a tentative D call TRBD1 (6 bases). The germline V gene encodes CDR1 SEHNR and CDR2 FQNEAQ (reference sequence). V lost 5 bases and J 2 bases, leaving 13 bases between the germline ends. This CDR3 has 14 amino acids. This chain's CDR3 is CASSQAGAAYEQYF. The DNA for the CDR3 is TGTGCCAGCAGCCAGGCAGGGGCCGCCTACGAGCAGTACTTC. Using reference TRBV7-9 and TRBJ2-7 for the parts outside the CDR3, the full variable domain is DTGVSQNPRHKITKRGQNVTFRCDPISEHNRLYWYRQTLGQGPEFLTYFQNEAQLEKSRLLSDRFSAERPKGSFSTLEIQRTEQGDSAMYLCASSQAGAAYEQYFGPGTRLTVT.

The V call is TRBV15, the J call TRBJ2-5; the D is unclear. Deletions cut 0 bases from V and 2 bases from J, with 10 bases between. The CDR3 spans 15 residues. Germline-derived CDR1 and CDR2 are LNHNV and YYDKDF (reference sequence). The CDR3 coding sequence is TGTGCCACCAGCAGAGAGCTTGGCGCGCAAGAGACCCAGTACTTC. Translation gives CATSRELGAQETQYF.

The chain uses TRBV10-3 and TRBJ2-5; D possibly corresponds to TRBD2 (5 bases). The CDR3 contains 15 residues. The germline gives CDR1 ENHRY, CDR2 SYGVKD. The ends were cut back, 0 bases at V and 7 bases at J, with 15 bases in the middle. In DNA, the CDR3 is TGTGCCATCAGTGAGTCGGCAGCGAGTGGGAGGACCCAGTACTTC. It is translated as CAISESAASGRTQYF.

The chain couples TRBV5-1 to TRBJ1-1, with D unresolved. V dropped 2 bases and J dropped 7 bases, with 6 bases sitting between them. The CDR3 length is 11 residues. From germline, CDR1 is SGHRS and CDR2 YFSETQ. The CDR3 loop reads CASSFGGEAFF. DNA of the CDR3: TGCGCCAGCAGCTTCGGAGGTGAAGCTTTCTTT.

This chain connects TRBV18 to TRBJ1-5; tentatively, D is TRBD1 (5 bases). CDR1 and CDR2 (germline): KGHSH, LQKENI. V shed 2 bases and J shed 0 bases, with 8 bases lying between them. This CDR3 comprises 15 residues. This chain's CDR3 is CASSPTGGSNQPQHF. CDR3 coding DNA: TGTGCCAGCTCACCAACGGGGGGTAGCAATCAGCCCCAGCATTTT.

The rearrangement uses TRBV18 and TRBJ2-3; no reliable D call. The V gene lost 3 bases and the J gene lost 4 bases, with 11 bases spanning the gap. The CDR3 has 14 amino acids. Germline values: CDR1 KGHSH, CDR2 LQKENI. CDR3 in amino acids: CASSPGSAPDTQYF. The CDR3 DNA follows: TGTGCCAGCTCACCGGGCAGCGCCCCAGATACGCAGTATTTT. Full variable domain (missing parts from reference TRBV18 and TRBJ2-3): NAGVMQNPRHLVRRRGQEARLRCSPMKGHSHVYWYRQLPEEGLKFMVYLQKENIIDESGMPKERFSAEFPKEGPSILRIQQVVRGDSAAYFCASSPGSAPDTQYFGPGTRLTVL.

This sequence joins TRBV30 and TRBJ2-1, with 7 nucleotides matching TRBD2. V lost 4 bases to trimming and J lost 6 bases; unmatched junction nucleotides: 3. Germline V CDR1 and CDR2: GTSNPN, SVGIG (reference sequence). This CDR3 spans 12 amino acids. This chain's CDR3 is CAWTWGGNEQFF. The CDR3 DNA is TGTGCCTGGACATGGGGGGGCAATGAGCAGTTCTTC.

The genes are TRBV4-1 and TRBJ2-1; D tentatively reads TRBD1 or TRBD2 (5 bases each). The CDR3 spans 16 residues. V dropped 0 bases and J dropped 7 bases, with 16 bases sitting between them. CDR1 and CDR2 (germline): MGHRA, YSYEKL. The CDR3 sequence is CASSQDVSGWGNEQFF. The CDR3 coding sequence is TGCGCCAGCAGCCAAGATGTATCGGGATGGGGGAATGAGCAGTTCTTC.

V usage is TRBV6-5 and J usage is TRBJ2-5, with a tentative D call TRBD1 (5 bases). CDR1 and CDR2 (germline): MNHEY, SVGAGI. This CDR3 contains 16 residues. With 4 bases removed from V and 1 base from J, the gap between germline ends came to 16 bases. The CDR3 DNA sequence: TGTGCCAGCAGTTTACTCCCCCCGCAGGGCCAAGAGACCCAGTACTTC. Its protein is CASSLLPPQGQETQYF.

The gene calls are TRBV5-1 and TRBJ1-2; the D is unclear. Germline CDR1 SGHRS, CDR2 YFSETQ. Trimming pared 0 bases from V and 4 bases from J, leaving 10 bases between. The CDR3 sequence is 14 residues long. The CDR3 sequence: CASSLAGEGYGYTF. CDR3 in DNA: TGCGCCAGCAGCTTGGCCGGGGAGGGCTATGGCTACACCTTC. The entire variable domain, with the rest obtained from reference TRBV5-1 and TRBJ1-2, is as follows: KAGVTQTPRYLIKTRGQQVTLSCSPISGHRSVSWYQQTPGQGLQFLFEYFSETQRNKGNFPGRFSGRQFSNSRSEMNVSTLELGDSALYLCASSLAGEGYGYTFGSGTRLTVV.

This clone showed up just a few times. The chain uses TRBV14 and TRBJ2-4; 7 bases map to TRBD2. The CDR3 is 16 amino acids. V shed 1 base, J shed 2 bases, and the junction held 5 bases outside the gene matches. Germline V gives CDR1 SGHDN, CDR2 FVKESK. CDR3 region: CASSQAGGPTKNIQYF. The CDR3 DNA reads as TGTGCCAGCAGCCAAGCGGGGGGTCCCACCAAAAACATTCAGTACTTC.

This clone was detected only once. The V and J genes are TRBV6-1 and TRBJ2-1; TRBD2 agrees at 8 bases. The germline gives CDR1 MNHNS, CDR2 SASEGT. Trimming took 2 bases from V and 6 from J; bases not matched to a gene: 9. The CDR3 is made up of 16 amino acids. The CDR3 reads CASSERLGLGPNEQFF. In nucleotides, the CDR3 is TGTGCCAGCAGTGAACGTCTGGGACTAGGACCCAATGAGCAGTTCTTC.

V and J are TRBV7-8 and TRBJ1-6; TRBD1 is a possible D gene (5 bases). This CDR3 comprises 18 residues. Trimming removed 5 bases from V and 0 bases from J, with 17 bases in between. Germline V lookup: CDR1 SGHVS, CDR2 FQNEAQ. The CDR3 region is CASSIGTSRSSYNSPLHF. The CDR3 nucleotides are TGTGCCAGCAGCATCGGGACTTCGAGGAGCTCCTATAATTCACCCCTCCACTTT. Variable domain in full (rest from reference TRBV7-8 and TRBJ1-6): GAGVSQSPRYKVAKRGQDVALRCDPISGHVSLFWYQQALGQGPEFLTYFQNEAQLDKSGLPSDRFFAERPEGSVSTLKIQRTQQEDSAVYLCASSIGTSRSSYNSPLHFGNGTRLTVT.

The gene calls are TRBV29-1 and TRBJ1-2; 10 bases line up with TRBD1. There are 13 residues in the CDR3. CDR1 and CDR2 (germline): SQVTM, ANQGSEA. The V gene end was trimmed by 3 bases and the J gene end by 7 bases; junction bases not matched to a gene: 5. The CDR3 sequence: CSVEGQGLGGYTF. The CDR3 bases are TGCAGCGTTGAGGGACAGGGGTTGGGTGGCTACACCTTC.

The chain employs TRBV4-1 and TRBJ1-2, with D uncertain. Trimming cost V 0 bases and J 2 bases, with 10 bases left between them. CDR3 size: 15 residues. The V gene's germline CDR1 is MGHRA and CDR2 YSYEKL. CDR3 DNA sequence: TGCGCCAGCAGCCAAGAATACCCAACCAACTATGGCTACACCTTC. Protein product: CASSQEYPTNYGYTF.